The 20 T cell receptor beta chains reported below all come from one sample, sequenced in a study of early T cells in non-severe SARS-CoV-2 infection. A single record per CDR3 protein comes from TCRdb applying MiXCR to the 5' RACE reads. The sample lists tens of thousands of distinct CDR3 sequences, around 5% occurring once. Sequenced sample: whole blood. The receptors were sampled from an adult who was a healthcare worker with PCR-confirmed SARS-CoV-2 infection or an uninfected control (not recorded which).

This clonotype was counted between two and nine times. J is TRBJ1-3 and V is TRBV6-6; TRBD1 matches 10 bases. The CDR3 has 16 amino acids. From germline, CDR1 is MNHNY and CDR2 SVGAGI (reference sequence). The trim removed 4 bases at V and 6 bases at J, leaving 9 bases unmatched. Written as DNA, the CDR3 is TGTGCCAGCAGTTCCCATCCCGGGACAGGGGAAAACACCATATATTTT. As protein: CASSSHPGTGENTIYF.

Many counts were recorded for this clonotype. The chain is built from TRBV5-5 and TRBJ2-3, with TRBD2 matching over 8 bases. The V segment lost 6 bases and the J segment 4 bases; nucleotides outside the gene matches: 10. CDR3 length equals 15 residues. CDR1 is SGHKS and CDR2 is YYEKEE in the germline V gene (reference sequence). The CDR3 spells CASTLSGKRSDTQYF. CDR3 in DNA: TGTGCCAGCACCCTTAGCGGGAAACGTTCAGATACGCAGTATTTT.

Note on this clonotype: The junction and the germline gene differ at one end; a read error may be behind it. The rearrangement joins TRBV7-9 to TRBJ1-1; D may be TRBD1 (5 bases). The CDR3 sequence is 17 residues long. In germline, CDR1 is SEHNR, CDR2 FQNEAQ (reference sequence). The CDR3 bases are TGTGCCGGCAGCCCTTACGGCCACAGGCCCGAGAACACTGAAGCTTTCTTT. This encodes CAGSPYGHRPENTEAFF.

This clonotype appeared many times. The chain combines TRBV18 with TRBJ2-3, with no clear D. V shed 1 base and J shed 3 bases, with 14 bases lying between them. This CDR3 is 16 amino acids long. CDR1 and CDR2 from the germline V gene are KGHSH and LQKENI. CDR3 coding DNA: TGTGCCAGCTCACCACTTGGGGTTGGTGGAACAGATACGCAGTATTTT. This sequence encodes CASSPLGVGGTDTQYF. Based on the CDR3 plus reference TRBV18 and TRBJ2-3, the full variable domain is NAGVMQNPRHLVRRRGQEARLRCSPMKGHSHVYWYRQLPEEGLKFMVYLQKENIIDESGMPKERFSAEFPKEGPSILRIQQVVRGDSAAYFCASSPLGVGGTDTQYFGPGTRLTVL.

In this sample, this clonotype turned up many times. The gene calls are TRBV28 and TRBJ2-5, with 8 bases aligning to TRBD2. V was pared by 4 bases and J by 4 bases, with 11 bases of the junction left unmatched. Germline V gene lookup returns CDR1 MDHEN and CDR2 SYDVKM. The CDR3 is 16 amino acids. CDR3 in DNA: TGTGCCAGCAGTTCCCCCGGAAGCGGGAGCGGAGAGACCCAGTACTTC. It yields the protein CASSSPGSGSGETQYF.

This clonotype was observed many times. V is TRBV4-2 and J is TRBJ2-1; D call uncertain. V was clipped by 0 bases and J by 4 bases, with 7 bases between them. The CDR3 consists of 14 residues. Germline V CDR1 and CDR2: LGHNA, YNFKEQ. CDR3 sequence reads: CASSQERTYNEQFF. In DNA, the CDR3 is TGTGCCAGCAGCCAAGAGAGGACGTACAATGAGCAGTTCTTC.

In this sample, this clonotype turned up a few times. The V and J genes are TRBV6-5 and TRBJ2-1, with 7 bases fitting TRBD1. This CDR3 region has 14 residues. The trim removed 9 bases at V and 8 bases at J, leaving 13 bases unmatched. Germline V gene lookup returns CDR1 MNHEY and CDR2 SVGAGI. The CDR3 protein is CASRLTGYQDEQFF. As DNA, the CDR3 is TGTGCCAGTCGACTGACAGGGTATCAGGATGAGCAGTTCTTC.

This clonotype was observed at least ten times. The chain couples TRBV7-2 to TRBJ1-2; a weak D match, TRBD1 (6 bases). The CDR3 length is 14 residues. The V end was cut by 4 bases, the J end by 7 bases, with 16 bases between. In germline, CDR1 is SGHTA, CDR2 FQGNSA. CDR3 protein: CASSSYLDSRGYTF. The CDR3 DNA follows: TGTGCCAGCAGCTCCTACTTGGACAGTCGTGGCTACACCTTC.

This clonotype was seen a handful of times. The chain uses TRBV20-1 and TRBJ1-1, with D uncertain. CDR3 length equals 13 residues. CDR1 and CDR2 (germline): DFQATT, SNEGSKA (reference sequence). V shed 1 base and J shed 3 bases, with 9 bases lying between them. The CDR3 nucleotides are TGCAGTGCTAGAGCAGGTGGCCACACTGAAGCTTTCTTT. Translating it yields CSARAGGHTEAFF.

This clonotype was seen repeatedly, ten times or more. The V and J genes are TRBV6-1 and TRBJ2-1; 14 nucleotides match TRBD2. The CDR3 covers 16 residues. The junction had 2 bases not matched to a gene; V was cut back by 0 bases and J by 7 bases. CDR1 MNHNS and CDR2 SASEGT come from the germline V gene. The DNA for the CDR3 is TGTGCCAGCAGTGAAGCGAGGACTAGCGGGAGGAATGAGCAGTTCTTC. Protein sequence: CASSEARTSGRNEQFF.

In this sample, this clonotype turned up many times. CDR3 bases: TGTGCCAGCAGTGAAATTGGTAGGACCGGGGAGCTGTTTTTT. Its protein product is CASSEIGRTGELFF. The chain couples TRBV6-1 to TRBJ2-2; no clear D. CDR3 length: 14 residues. Germline V gene data show CDR1 as MNHNS and CDR2 as SASEGT. Trimming removed 2 bases at V and 5 bases at J, with 9 bases between.

This clonotype was found many times. The CDR3 nucleotides are TGCAGTGCCCCGGGGCAGAGATCCTACGAGCAGTACTTC. It encodes CSAPGQRSYEQYF. This chain joins TRBV20-1 and TRBJ2-7; D may correspond to TRBD1 or TRBD2 (5 bases each). Trimming shortened V by 6 bases and J by 1 base, and 13 bases separated the two germline ends. There are 13 residues in the CDR3. The germline gives CDR1 DFQATT, CDR2 SNEGSKA (reference sequence).

The chain links TRBV7-3 to TRBJ1-5, with unresolved D. Between the trimmed V and J ends, which lost 5 bases and 6 bases, there was a span of 11 bases. Germline V CDR1 and CDR2: SGHTA, FQGTGA. The CDR3 length is 13 residues. This CDR3 reads CASSPDRGQPQHF. The DNA for the CDR3 is TGTGCCAGCAGCCCGGATAGAGGTCAGCCCCAGCATTTT.

This clonotype was seen repeatedly, ten times or more. V and J are TRBV6-1 and TRBJ2-7, with TRBD2 as a possible D gene (6 bases). This CDR3 has 15 residues. CDR1 is MNHNS and CDR2 is SASEGT in the germline V gene. V lost 0 bases to trimming and J lost 0 bases, with 9 bases between them. CDR3 sequence (DNA): TGTGCCAGCAGTGAAGCGCCCGGGAGCTCCTACGAGCAGTACTTC. Translating gives CASSEAPGSSYEQYF.

V gene TRBV7-6 combines with J gene TRBJ1-1, with D perhaps matching TRBD1 (6 bases). Looked up from germline, CDR1 is SGHVS and CDR2 is FNYEAQ. This CDR3 has 14 residues. The V gene lost 0 bases and the J gene lost 5 bases, with 10 bases spanning the gap. The CDR3 DNA reads TGTGCCAGCAGCTTAGCAGGGGGAGGGACTGAAGCTTTCTTT. This sequence encodes CASSLAGGGTEAFF.

This clonotype was seen ten or more times. This sequence joins TRBV4-1 and TRBJ1-2, with 9 nucleotides matching TRBD1. Germline V gene lookup returns CDR1 MGHRA and CDR2 YSYEKL. The CDR3 has 16 residues. The V segment lost 1 base and the J segment 4 bases; nucleotides outside the gene matches: 7. CDR3 sequence (DNA): TGCGCCAGCAGCCAAGGCCGGGACAGGGAGGGCTATGGCTACACCTTC. Translated: CASSQGRDREGYGYTF.

This clonotype ranks as medium-sized. The V and J genes are TRBV20-1 and TRBJ2-5; TRBD2 is a possible D gene (5 bases). This CDR3 contains 15 residues. The V end lost 0 bases, the J end lost 2 bases, and 13 bases lay between the germline ends. Germline CDR1 DFQATT, CDR2 SNEGSKA (reference sequence). The CDR3, as DNA: TGCAGTGCTAGAGATTTAGTAGCGTTTCAAGAGACCCAGTACTTC. This gives the protein CSARDLVAFQETQYF.

This clonotype occurred many times. The J gene is TRBJ1-1, the V gene TRBV20-1; TRBD1 matches at 7 bases. V was pared by 3 bases and J by 3 bases, with 4 bases of the junction left unmatched. The CDR3 length is 13 residues. CDR1 is DFQATT, CDR2 SNEGSKA, per germline (reference sequence). CDR3 residues: CSARGQYYTEAFF. The CDR3 DNA reads TGCAGTGCTAGGGGACAGTATTACACTGAAGCTTTCTTT.

This clonotype was found many times. The genes are TRBV5-1 and TRBJ2-1; 14 bases match TRBD2. Germline CDR1 reads SGHRS; CDR2 reads YFSETQ. The junction had 5 bases not matched to a gene; V was cut back by 0 bases and J by 3 bases. This CDR3 spans 18 amino acids. CDR3 in amino acids: CASSLVGLAGGFYNEQFF. In DNA form, the CDR3 reads TGCGCCAGCAGCTTGGTAGGACTAGCGGGAGGCTTCTACAATGAGCAGTTCTTC.

This clonotype was seen repeatedly, ten times or more. The V call is TRBV13, the J call TRBJ2-3, with a tentative D call TRBD2 (6 bases). Germline assignment: CDR1 PRHDT and CDR2 FYEKMQ (reference sequence). Trimming removed 4 bases at V and 0 bases at J, with 11 bases between. The CDR3 is 15 residues long. Here the CDR3 DNA reads TGTGCCAGCAGCTCTAGGAGGGACAGCACAGATACGCAGTATTTT. Encoded protein: CASSSRRDSTDTQYF.